This paragraph covers one TCR beta chain sequence. The antigen is not known. Amplification used 60 Vbeta primers and 13 Jbeta primers. Sequencing used immunoSEQ multiplex PCR; TCRdb keeps in-frame clones, though not all of them. This repertoire shows some 120,000 clones, approximately 84% found once; its top ten account for approximately 0.24%. This entry belongs to a study of cytomegalovirus exposure and HLA in healthy donors. Regarding the study as a whole: A previous analysis found most TCR beta V segments productive roughly 87% or roughly 30% of the time.

This sequence was found in a man aged 50-59 years in good health and CMV-seronegative. The sample consisted of PBMCs.

The CDR3 bases are TGTGCCAGCAGCCTGGGACAGAGCTCTGGAAACACCATATATTTT. This sequence encodes CASSLGQSSGNTIYF. V and J are TRBV7-8 and TRBJ1-3; 7 positions match TRBD1. Germline assignment: CDR1 SGHVS and CDR2 FQNEAQ. The CDR3 covers 15 residues. Trimming removed 5 bases from V and 0 bases from J; junction bases left unmatched: 4.